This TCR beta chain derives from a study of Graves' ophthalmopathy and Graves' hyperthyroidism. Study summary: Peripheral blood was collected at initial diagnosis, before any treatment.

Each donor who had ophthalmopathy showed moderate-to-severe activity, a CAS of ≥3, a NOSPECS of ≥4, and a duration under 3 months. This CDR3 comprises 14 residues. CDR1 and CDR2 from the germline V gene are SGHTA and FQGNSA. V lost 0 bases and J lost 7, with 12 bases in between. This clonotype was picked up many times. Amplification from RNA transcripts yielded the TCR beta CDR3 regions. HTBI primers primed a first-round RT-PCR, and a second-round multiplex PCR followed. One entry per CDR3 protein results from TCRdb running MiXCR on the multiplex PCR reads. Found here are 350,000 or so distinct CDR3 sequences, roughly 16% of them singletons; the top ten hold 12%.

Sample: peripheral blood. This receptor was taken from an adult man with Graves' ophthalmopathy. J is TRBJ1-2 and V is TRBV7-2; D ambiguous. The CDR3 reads CASSLALRGSGYTF. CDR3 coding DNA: TGTGCCAGCAGCTTAGCGCTCAGAGGCTCTGGCTACACCTTC.